This T cell receptor (beta chain) was captured by sequencing in a study of OX40 agonist ivuxolimab in advanced cancers. Study-wide background: Patients took ivuxolimab, an agonistic anti-OX40 (CD134) antibody. Subjects had a mean age of around 60 years, with a range of roughly 23 to 80; about 83% were male.

This clone was observed a few times. Its antigen remains unknown. Germline CDR1 LNHDA, CDR2 SQIVND (reference sequence). This CDR3 comprises 14 residues. V shed 9 bases and J shed 2 bases, with 17 bases lying between them. Some clones are missing from TCRdb's copy, which holds only in-frame ones; the method was immunoSEQ multiplex PCR. The repertoire holds over 95,000 clones, about 87% seen once, with 0.79% in the top ten. Study results and caveats: CD4+ T cells averaged fewer expanded clones than CD8+ T cells. Low normalized T-cell clonal expansion was also seen in some nonresponders.

Material: CD4+ or CD8+ T cells sorted from blood, obtained in a trial of the OX40 agonist ivuxolimab. This rearrangement joins TRBV19 to TRBJ2-7; no clear D. This receptor was taken from an adult with an advanced solid tumor such as melanoma, head and neck, liver or kidney cancer. In DNA, the CDR3 is TGTGCCAGCATGCCGCCAGGCGACGCCTACGAGCAGTACTTC. Residues: CASMPPGDAYEQYF.